This TCR beta chain was retrieved from a study of blood T cells in healthy people across ages. Across the whole study: About one barcoded beta molecule per two T cells came from capture by template switching. Study observations and caveats: There were more naive CD4+ cells and higher diversity in long-lived donors than in aged donors.

As regards this clonotype: The target antigen is unknown.

Each sample yielded at least 6 million isolated PBMCs. A J-beta primer mix and a sample-barcoded 5' primer were used in a second PCR of about 7 to 12 cycles. TCRdb reanalysed the 5' RACE reads using MiXCR and keeps one entry per CDR3 protein. The sample gives 1,800,000 or so distinct CDR3 sequences, 30% to 40% of which show up once; roughly 23% is in the top ten. The CDR3 length is 17 residues. CDR1 and CDR2 from the germline V gene are LGHNA and YNFKEQ. The V end was cut by 0 bases, the J end by 4 bases, with 19 bases between. The rearrangement joins TRBV4-2 to TRBJ2-7; D is ambiguous. The clonotype comes from a human donor in good health. Sequencing was carried out using blood. The CDR3 DNA reads TGTGCCAGCAGCCAAGATGGGCGGAGTAGTACCAATTACGAGCAGTACTTC. This codes for CASSQDGRSSTNYEQYF.